This T cell receptor beta chain was profiled in a study of blood T cell repertoires in COVID-19. Study context: Acute-phase and convalescent COVID-19 samples originated in the United States, Italy and Spain. PBMCs, B-cell-depleted T cells, or T cells provided the cDNA or gDNA that made up the material.

The CDR3 consists of 17 residues. Germline V gene data show CDR1 as LGHNA and CDR2 as YNFKEQ. The ends lost 1 base at V and 5 bases at J; junction bases unmatched: 11. Per the original data handling: Estimates of nucleated cell counts were drawn from the amplification of reference gene primers. Method: immunoSEQ multiplex PCR; TCRdb's copy keeps in-frame clones and lacks some. From that table come the V and J calls and clone size; the DNA was used to work out D and trimming. The table shows 110,000 to 150,000 clones, with over 75% occurring only once. This clone was detected only once. This receptor was obtained from a woman between 45 and 65 years old with acute or convalescent COVID-19. Sequenced sample: peripheral blood. The J gene is TRBJ2-5, the V gene TRBV4-2; 9 nucleotides agree with TRBD2. The CDR3 region is CASSQGISGGSFETQYF. The CDR3 bases are TGTGCCAGCAGCCAAGGAATTAGCGGGGGAAGTTTCGAGACCCAGTACTTC.